This record concerns one T cell receptor delta chain sequence. Its antigen remains unknown. This sample was taken from a study of Vδ1+ human thymocytes. Study findings and constraints: Highly polyclonal TRG and TRD repertoires with Gaussian CDR3 length distributions appeared in thymus.

The template was reverse-transcribed extracted RNA. The CDR3 regions were amplified by multiplex PCR from V-gene primers to a constant-region primer. TCRdb reanalysed the multiplex PCR reads via CATT. The sample has about 53,000 delta-chain clones; less than 15% are singletons. Alphabeta T cells were depleted, then CD3+ Vdelta1+ Vdelta2- thymocytes were FACS-sorted. Between about 98% and 99.6% of sorted thymocytes were Vdelta1+. The ends were cut back, 2 bases at V and 0 bases at J, with 25 bases in the middle. From germline, CDR1 is TSWWSYY and CDR2 QGS. The CDR3 has 20 amino acids. This sequence was found in a girl less than two years old who had congenital heart surgery. The gene calls are TRDV1 and TRDJ1, with D hard to call. Sequenced input: Vdelta1+ gamma-delta thymocytes from the thymus. As for subset: FACS-sorted CD3+ TCRalphabeta- TCRVdelta1+ TCRVdelta2- thymocytes. This chain's CDR3 is CALGEGVLLPLGRYTDKLIF. The CDR3 region has the DNA TGTGCTCTTGGGGAAGGTGTACTGCTACCTCTAGGACGATACACCGATAAACTCATCTTT.